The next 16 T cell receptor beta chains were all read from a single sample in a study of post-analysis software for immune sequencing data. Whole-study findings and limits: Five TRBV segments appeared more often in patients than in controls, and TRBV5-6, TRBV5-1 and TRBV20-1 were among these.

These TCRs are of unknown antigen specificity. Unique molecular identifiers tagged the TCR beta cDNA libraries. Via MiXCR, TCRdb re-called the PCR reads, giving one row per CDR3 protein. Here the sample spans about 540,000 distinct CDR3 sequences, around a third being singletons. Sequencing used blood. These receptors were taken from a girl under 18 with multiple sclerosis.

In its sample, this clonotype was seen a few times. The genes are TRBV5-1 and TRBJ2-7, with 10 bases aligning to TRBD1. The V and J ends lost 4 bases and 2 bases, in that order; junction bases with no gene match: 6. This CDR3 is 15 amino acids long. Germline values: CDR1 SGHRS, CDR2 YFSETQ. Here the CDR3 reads CASSRGTGVAYEQYF. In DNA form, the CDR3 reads TGCGCCAGCAGCCGAGGGACAGGGGTAGCCTACGAGCAGTACTTC. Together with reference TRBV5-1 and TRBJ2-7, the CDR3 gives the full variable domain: KAGVTQTPRYLIKTRGQQVTLSCSPISGHRSVSWYQQTPGQGLQFLFEYFSETQRNKGNFPGRFSGRQFSNSRSEMNVSTLELGDSALYLCASSRGTGVAYEQYFGPGTRLTVT.

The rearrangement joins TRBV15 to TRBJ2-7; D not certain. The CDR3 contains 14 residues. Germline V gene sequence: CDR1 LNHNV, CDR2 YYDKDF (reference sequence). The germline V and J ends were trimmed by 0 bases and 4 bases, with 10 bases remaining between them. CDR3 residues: CATSRDPVSYEQYF. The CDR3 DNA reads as TGTGCCACCAGCAGAGATCCGGTCTCATACGAGCAGTACTTC.

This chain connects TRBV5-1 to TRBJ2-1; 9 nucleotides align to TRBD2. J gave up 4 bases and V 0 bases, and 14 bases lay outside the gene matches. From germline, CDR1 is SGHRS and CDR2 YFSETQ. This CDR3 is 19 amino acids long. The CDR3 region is CASSLDGGGANTDYNEQFF. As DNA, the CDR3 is TGCGCCAGCAGCTTGGACGGCGGGGGGGCCAACACGGATTACAATGAGCAGTTCTTC.

The CDR3 DNA follows: TGTGCCAGCAGTTTCGGGGGGACAGTGAGCACAGATACGCAGTATTTT. This encodes CASSFGGTVSTDTQYF. The chain combines TRBV12-3 or TRBV12-4 with TRBJ2-3, with D perhaps TRBD1 or TRBD2 (7 bases each). Trimming pared 3 bases from V and 0 bases from J, leaving 13 bases between. The CDR3 spans 16 residues.

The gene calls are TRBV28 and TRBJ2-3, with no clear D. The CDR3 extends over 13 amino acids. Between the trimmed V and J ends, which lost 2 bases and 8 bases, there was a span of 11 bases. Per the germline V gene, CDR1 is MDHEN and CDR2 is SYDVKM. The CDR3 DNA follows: TGTGCCAGCAGTTTAGGGTTACAGCTTACGCAGTATTTT. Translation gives CASSLGLQLTQYF.

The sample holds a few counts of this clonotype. The DNA for the CDR3 is TGTGCCAGCAGTGCACTAGCGGGGGGGAGCTATGAGCAGTTCTTC. It specifies CASSALAGGSYEQFF. This rearrangement joins TRBV6-4 to TRBJ2-1, with TRBD2 matching 13 bases. CDR1 is MRHNA and CDR2 is SNTAGT in the germline V gene. J lost 8 bases, V lost 4 bases, and 5 bases had no gene match. The CDR3 extends over 15 amino acids.

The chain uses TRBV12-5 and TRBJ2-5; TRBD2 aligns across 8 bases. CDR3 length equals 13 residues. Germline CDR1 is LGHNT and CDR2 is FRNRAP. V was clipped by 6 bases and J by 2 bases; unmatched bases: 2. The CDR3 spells CASGASGQETQYF. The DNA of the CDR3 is TGTGCTAGTGGAGCTAGCGGGCAAGAGACCCAGTACTTC.

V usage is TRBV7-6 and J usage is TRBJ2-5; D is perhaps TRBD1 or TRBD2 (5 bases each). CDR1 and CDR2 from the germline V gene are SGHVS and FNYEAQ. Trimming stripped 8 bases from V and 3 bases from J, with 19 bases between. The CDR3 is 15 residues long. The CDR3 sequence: CASPIDGAVEETQYF. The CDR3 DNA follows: TGTGCCAGCCCTATCGACGGGGCCGTAGAAGAGACCCAGTACTTC. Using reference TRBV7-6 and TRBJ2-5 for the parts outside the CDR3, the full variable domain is GAGVSQSPRYKVTKRGQDVALRCDPISGHVSLYWYRQALGQGPEFLTYFNYEAQQDKSGLPNDRFSAERPEGSISTLTIQRTEQRDSAMYRCASPIDGAVEETQYFGPGTRLLVL.

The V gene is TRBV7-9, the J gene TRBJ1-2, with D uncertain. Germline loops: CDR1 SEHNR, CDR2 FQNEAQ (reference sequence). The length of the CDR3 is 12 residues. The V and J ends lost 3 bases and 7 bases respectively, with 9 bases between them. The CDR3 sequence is CASSFLTPGYTF. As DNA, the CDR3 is TGTGCCAGCAGCTTTTTGACCCCTGGCTACACCTTC.

The CDR3 here is CAISPTGTGAGANVLTF. CDR3 DNA sequence: TGTGCCATCAGCCCAACCGGGACAGGGGCTGGGGCCAACGTCCTGACTTTC. This chain uses TRBV10-3 with TRBJ2-6; 10 positions match TRBD1. The J segment lost 2 bases and the V segment lost 6 bases, leaving 7 bases of the junction unmatched. CDR1 and CDR2 from the germline V gene are ENHRY and SYGVKD. This CDR3 has 17 amino acids.

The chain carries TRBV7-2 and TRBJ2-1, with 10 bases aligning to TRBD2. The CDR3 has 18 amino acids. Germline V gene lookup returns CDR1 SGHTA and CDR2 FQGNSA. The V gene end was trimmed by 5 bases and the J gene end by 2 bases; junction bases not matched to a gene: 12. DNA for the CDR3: TGTGCCAGCAGCCCCCACCTGGCTAGCGGGGGCCCCTACAATGAGCAGTTCTTC. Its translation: CASSPHLASGGPYNEQFF.

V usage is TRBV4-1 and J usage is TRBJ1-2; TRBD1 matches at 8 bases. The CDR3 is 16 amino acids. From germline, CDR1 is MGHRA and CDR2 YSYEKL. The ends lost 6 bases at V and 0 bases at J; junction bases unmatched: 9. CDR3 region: CASRGVGTGTNYGYTF. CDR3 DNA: TGCGCCAGCAGAGGAGTGGGGACAGGCACTAACTATGGCTACACCTTC.

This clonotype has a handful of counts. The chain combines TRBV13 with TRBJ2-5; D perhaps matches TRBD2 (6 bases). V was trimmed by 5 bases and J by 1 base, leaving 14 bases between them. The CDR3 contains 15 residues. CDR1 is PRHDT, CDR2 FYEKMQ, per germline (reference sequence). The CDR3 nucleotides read TGTGCCAGCAGCAACTCAATAGCGGCCCAAGAGACCCAGTACTTC. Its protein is CASSNSIAAQETQYF.

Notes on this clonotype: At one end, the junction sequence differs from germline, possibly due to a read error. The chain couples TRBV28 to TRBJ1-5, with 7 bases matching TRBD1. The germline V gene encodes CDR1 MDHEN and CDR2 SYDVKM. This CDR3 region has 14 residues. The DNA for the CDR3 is TGTACCAGCAGACTGACAGGGTTGGATCAGCCCCAGCATTTT. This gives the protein CTSRLTGLDQPQHF.

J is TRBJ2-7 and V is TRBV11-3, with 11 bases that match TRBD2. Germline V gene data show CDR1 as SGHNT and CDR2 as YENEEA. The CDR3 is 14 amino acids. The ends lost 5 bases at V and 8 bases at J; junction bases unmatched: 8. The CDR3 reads CASSPGLAAEKQYF. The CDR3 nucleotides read TGTGCCAGCAGCCCGGGACTAGCGGCCGAGAAGCAGTACTTC.

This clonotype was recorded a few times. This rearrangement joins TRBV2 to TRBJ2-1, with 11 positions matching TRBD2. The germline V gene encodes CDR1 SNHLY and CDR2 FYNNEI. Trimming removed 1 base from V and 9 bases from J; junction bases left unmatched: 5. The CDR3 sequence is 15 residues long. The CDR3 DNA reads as TGTGCCAGCAGTGAAGTAGCGGGGGGGTTAAGTGAGCAGTTCTTC. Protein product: CASSEVAGGLSEQFF.